The next 26 T cell receptor beta chains were all read from a single sample in a study of shared clonotypes between healthy human individuals. Naive CD8 populations comprised CD45RO-negative cells positively selected for CCR7, excluding terminally differentiated effector memory CD45RA+ cells. Only in-frame clones appear in the TCRdb table, and some are missing; sequencing was by immunoSEQ multiplex PCR. Among 1.5 million to 2.5 million clones listed, about 95% were seen once. Source material: naive CD8+ T cells sorted from blood. These TCRs come from a man aged 18 to 30 in good health.

V usage is TRBV5-6 and J usage is TRBJ2-6, with TRBD2 as a possible D gene (5 bases). V lost 4 bases and J lost 1, with 15 bases in between. This CDR3 is 17 amino acids long. The germline V gene encodes CDR1 SGHDT and CDR2 YYEEEE. The CDR3: CASSPLVTQSGANVLTF. The CDR3 nucleotides are TGTGCCAGCAGCCCACTAGTTACCCAATCTGGGGCCAACGTCCTGACTTTC.

The chain combines TRBV6-1 with TRBJ2-7; no reliable D call. This CDR3 is 13 amino acids long. Between the trimmed V and J ends, which lost 6 bases and 0 bases, there was a span of 9 bases. The germline CDR1 and CDR2 sequences are MNHNS and SASEGT. CDR3 loop: CASSALLSYEQYF. CDR3 DNA sequence: TGTGCCAGCAGCGCCCTACTCTCCTACGAGCAGTACTTC.

Comment on this clone: This sample also contains other DNA sequences that code for the same CDR3. The chain employs TRBV9 and TRBJ1-1, with D maybe TRBD1 (5 bases). V was cut by 0 bases and J by 4 bases, with 7 bases left in between. Germline CDR1 reads SGDLS; CDR2 reads YYNGEE. The CDR3 is 13 residues long. In DNA, the CDR3 is TGTGCCAGCAGCGTAGTAACAGGCACTGAAGCTTTCTTT. Its protein is CASSVVTGTEAFF.

This chain uses TRBV4-1 with TRBJ2-2, with TRBD2 matching over 11 bases. Germline V CDR1 and CDR2: MGHRA, YSYEKL. The CDR3 has 18 amino acids. J lost 1 base, V lost 3 bases, and 7 bases had no gene match. The CDR3 reads CASSQRPTSGGNTGELFF. The CDR3 DNA reads as TGCGCCAGCAGCCAGCGACCTACTAGCGGGGGGAACACCGGGGAGCTGTTTTTT.

The V gene is TRBV7-9, the J gene TRBJ2-7; 8 bases agree with TRBD2. J gave up 2 bases and V 6 bases, and 12 bases lay outside the gene matches. Germline lookup yields CDR1 SEHNR and CDR2 FQNEAQ (reference sequence). The CDR3 covers 16 residues. CDR3 region: CASSPGIAGWPYEQYF. CDR3 nucleotide sequence: TGTGCCAGCAGTCCCGGGATAGCGGGATGGCCCTACGAGCAGTACTTC.

V and J are TRBV28 and TRBJ1-1; 7 nucleotides match TRBD1. The CDR3 has 15 amino acids. Germline V gives CDR1 MDHEN, CDR2 SYDVKM. J lost 6 bases, V lost 1 base, and 8 bases had no gene match. The CDR3 reads CASSLSRWGTAEAFF. The DNA for the CDR3 is TGTGCCAGCAGTTTATCACGTTGGGGGACAGCTGAAGCTTTCTTT.

Regarding this clone: Other nucleotide sequences in the sample specify the same CDR3. The chain is built from TRBV7-9 and TRBJ2-5; D remains ambiguous. V lost 3 bases to trimming and J lost 2 bases, with 4 bases between them. The CDR3 length is 12 residues. The germline gives CDR1 SEHNR, CDR2 FQNEAQ (reference sequence). The CDR3 here is CASSFGQETQYF. DNA for the CDR3: TGTGCCAGCAGCTTTGGTCAAGAGACCCAGTACTTC.

This clone has only one observation. The V and J genes are TRBV5-4 and TRBJ2-7; D is perhaps TRBD2 (6 bases). Trimming stripped 4 bases from V and 2 bases from J, with 10 bases between. The length of the CDR3 is 13 residues. CDR1 and CDR2 from the germline V gene are SGHNT and YYREEE (reference sequence). CDR3 nucleotide sequence: TGTGCCAGCAGCGTTAGCGGACCCTACGAGCAGTACTTC. Its translation is CASSVSGPYEQYF.

Remarks on this clone: Other nucleotide sequences from this sample produce the same CDR3. The chain is built from TRBV5-1 and TRBJ2-7; D is perhaps TRBD2 (5 bases). The CDR3 is 13 residues long. CDR1 is SGHRS, CDR2 YFSETQ, per germline. V was trimmed by 2 bases and J by 3 bases, leaving 9 bases between them. The CDR3 DNA sequence: TGCGCCAGCAGCTTTACGGGAATCTACGAGCAGTACTTC. Its translation: CASSFTGIYEQYF.

The chain couples TRBV5-1 to TRBJ2-7; weak D call: TRBD1 (5 bases). The V gene's germline CDR1 is SGHRS and CDR2 YFSETQ. V was clipped by 0 bases and J by 5 bases, with 15 bases between them. The CDR3 has 15 residues. CDR3 protein: CASSLGPGSNHEQYF. The CDR3 nucleotides are TGCGCCAGCAGCTTGGGCCCAGGGTCAAATCACGAGCAGTACTTC.

This chain uses TRBV27 with TRBJ1-2; TRBD1 might be the D (6 bases). In germline, CDR1 is MNHEY, CDR2 SMNVEV (reference sequence). There are 13 residues in the CDR3. V was trimmed by 5 bases and J by 7 bases, leaving 14 bases between them. The CDR3 nucleotides are TGTGCCAGCAGTCTCACAGGGTTTGGTGGCTACACCTTC. Translation gives CASSLTGFGGYTF.

The chain recombines TRBV4-1 with TRBJ2-1; D unclear. Trimming removed 3 bases from V and 9 bases from J, with 15 bases in between. CDR1 is MGHRA and CDR2 is YSYEKL in the germline V gene. The CDR3 loop spans 14 amino acids. DNA for the CDR3: TGCGCCAGCAGCCAGAGGTCCGTATGGGGTGAGCAGTTCTTC. Translating gives CASSQRSVWGEQFF.

This rearrangement joins TRBV14 to TRBJ2-1; D is uncertain. Germline CDR1 and CDR2: SGHDN and FVKESK. The CDR3 covers 14 residues. Trimming removed 2 bases at V and 8 bases at J, with 13 bases between. The CDR3, as DNA: TGTGCCAGCAGCCAAACCCCCAGAGAGGATGAGCAGTTCTTC. This codes for CASSQTPREDEQFF.

The rearrangement links TRBV19 to TRBJ2-1, with TRBD2 as a possible D gene (6 bases). Trimming stripped 3 bases from V and 5 bases from J, with 14 bases between. This CDR3 has 15 residues. CDR1 and CDR2 (germline): LNHDA, SQIVND (reference sequence). The CDR3 here is CASSILGLDDNEQFF. CDR3 bases: TGTGCCAGTAGTATTTTGGGACTGGATGACAATGAGCAGTTCTTC.

This rearrangement joins TRBV11-2 to TRBJ1-1; 8 nucleotides match TRBD1. Germline V gene data show CDR1 as SGHAT and CDR2 as FQNNGV. This CDR3 spans 15 amino acids. J was trimmed by 3 bases and V by 4 bases; bases with no gene match: 7. CDR3 coding DNA: TGTGCCAGCAGCTCTGGACAGGGTAAGGACACTGAAGCTTTCTTT. Translated: CASSSGQGKDTEAFF. Drawing the rest from reference TRBV11-2 and TRBJ1-1, the complete variable domain is EAGVAQSPRYKIIEKRQSVAFWCNPISGHATLYWYQQILGQGPKLLIQFQNNGVVDDSQLPKDRFSAERLKGVDSTLKIQPAKLEDSAVYLCASSSGQGKDTEAFFGQGTRLTVV.

The rearrangement joins TRBV7-9 to TRBJ1-6; D gene uncertain. The germline gives CDR1 SEHNR, CDR2 FQNEAQ (reference sequence). The CDR3 length is 13 residues. The V gene lost 2 bases and the J gene lost 8 bases, with 7 bases spanning the gap. CDR3 DNA: TGTGCCAGCAGCTTATTAAGGGATTCACCCCTCCACTTT. Translation gives CASSLLRDSPLHF. Full variable domain (missing parts from reference TRBV7-9 and TRBJ1-6): DTGVSQNPRHKITKRGQNVTFRCDPISEHNRLYWYRQTLGQGPEFLTYFQNEAQLEKSRLLSDRFSAERPKGSFSTLEIQRTEQGDSAMYLCASSLLRDSPLHFGNGTRLTVT.

The V gene is TRBV4-1, the J gene TRBJ1-2; perhaps TRBD1 as D (5 bases). V was pared by 7 bases and J by 2 bases, with 14 bases between. Germline CDR1 is MGHRA and CDR2 is YSYEKL. CDR3 length equals 14 residues. The CDR3 region is CASTTTVGNYGYTF. The CDR3 bases are TGCGCCAGCACCACGACAGTTGGGAACTATGGCTACACCTTC.

The chain joins TRBV6-6 to TRBJ2-5, with 9 bases that match TRBD2. Unmatched junction bases numbered 7, after V lost 1 base and J lost 7 bases. Germline V CDR1 and CDR2: MNHNY, SVGAGI (reference sequence). The CDR3 is 15 residues long. The CDR3 sequence is CASSYLAGVDPTQYF. The CDR3 DNA is TGTGCCAGCAGTTACTTAGCGGGAGTTGATCCGACCCAGTACTTC.

This rearrangement joins TRBV5-4 to TRBJ1-1; D is perhaps TRBD1 (5 bases). Germline V gene sequence: CDR1 SGHNT, CDR2 YYREEE (reference sequence). V was trimmed by 4 bases and J by 4 bases, leaving 11 bases between them. The CDR3 spans 13 residues. CDR3 DNA sequence: TGTGCCAGCAGCCCGGGGGGGACCACTGAAGCTTTCTTT. Translation gives CASSPGGTTEAFF. Full variable domain (remainder filled in from reference TRBV5-4 and TRBJ1-1): ETGVTQSPTHLIKTRGQQVTLRCSSQSGHNTVSWYQQALGQGPQFIFQYYREEENGRGNFPPRFSGLQFPNYSSELNVNALELDDSALYLCASSPGGTTEAFFGQGTRLTVV.

The chain carries TRBV28 and TRBJ2-2; possibly TRBD1 for D (6 bases). Looked up from germline, CDR1 is MDHEN and CDR2 is SYDVKM. The CDR3 covers 14 residues. V lost 5 bases, J lost 4 bases, and 11 bases lay in between. The CDR3 nucleotides are TGTGCCAGCAGTGCCGAACAGGGCACCGGGGAGCTGTTTTTT. Amino acid sequence: CASSAEQGTGELFF.

Regarding this clone: One junction end does not reproduce the germline sequence, and a read error may be involved. The genes are TRBV7-7 and TRBJ2-5, with D maybe TRBD1 (6 bases). Germline assignment: CDR1 SSHAT and CDR2 FNYEAQ (reference sequence). The CDR3 totals 15 residues. CDR3 DNA: TGTGCTAGCAGCTTAGCTCGGACAGCCGGGGAGACCCAGTACTTC. Protein: CASSLARTAGETQYF.

A remark on this clone: This sample also contains other DNA sequences that code for the same CDR3. The rearrangement joins TRBV5-6 to TRBJ2-7; 9 bases fit TRBD1. Unmatched junction bases numbered 3, after V lost 1 base and J lost 4 bases. The CDR3 runs to 14 residues. The V gene's germline CDR1 is SGHDT and CDR2 YYEEEE. The CDR3: CASSLRDRGYEQYF. The DNA for the CDR3 is TGTGCCAGCAGCTTGCGCGACAGGGGGTACGAGCAGTACTTC.

The chain couples TRBV6-1 to TRBJ2-5; D not resolved. CDR3 size: 14 residues. CDR1 is MNHNS and CDR2 is SASEGT in the germline V gene. Trimming took off 1 base at V and 2 bases at J, with 8 bases between the two ends. The CDR3 protein is CASSEVWSQETQYF. The CDR3 DNA reads as TGTGCCAGCAGTGAAGTTTGGTCTCAAGAGACCCAGTACTTC.

The chain recombines TRBV4-1 with TRBJ2-3, with TRBD2 matching 13 bases. The CDR3 covers 17 residues. Losses at the gene ends were 2 bases for V and 7 bases for J; bases not matched to a gene: 9. In germline, CDR1 is MGHRA, CDR2 YSYEKL. CDR3 in DNA: TGCGCCAGCAGCCAAAGTACAGGGACTAGCGGGGACAATACGCAGTATTTT. It specifies CASSQSTGTSGDNTQYF.

This chain connects TRBV9 to TRBJ1-2; D is ambiguous. This CDR3 is built from 15 residues. Looked up from germline, CDR1 is SGDLS and CDR2 is YYNGEE. V was shortened by 0 bases and J by 4 bases, with 13 bases between the two germline ends. CDR3 protein: CASSVAAVTFYGYTF. The CDR3, as DNA: TGTGCCAGCAGCGTAGCGGCAGTCACATTCTATGGCTACACCTTC.

The J gene is TRBJ2-5, the V gene TRBV29-1; 15 bases fit TRBD2. Germline trimming cut 1 base from V and 3 bases from J; bases unmatched to any gene: 0. Germline V CDR1 and CDR2: SQVTM, ANQGSEA. The CDR3 extends over 15 amino acids. CDR3 coding DNA: TGCAGCGTTGAAGGGACTAGCGGGGGGGAAGAGACCCAGTACTTC. Its protein product is CSVEGTSGGEETQYF.